A single sample is the source of the 28 T cell receptor beta chains below, sequenced in a study of early T cells in non-severe SARS-CoV-2 infection. TCRdb processed the 5' RACE reads anew with MiXCR; each CDR3 protein has one entry. Of roughly 26,000 distinct CDR3 sequences listed, about 3.8% are singletons. Sequencing used whole blood. These receptors all come from an adult who was a healthcare worker with PCR-confirmed SARS-CoV-2 infection or an uninfected control (not recorded which).

This clonotype was found many times. CDR3 bases: TGCGCCAGCAGCCTGGGCTTTTACCAAGAGACCCAGTACTTC. Residues: CASSLGFYQETQYF. J is TRBJ2-5 and V is TRBV5-1; D is uncertain. V was shortened by 4 bases and J by 0 bases, with 10 bases between the two germline ends. This CDR3 comprises 14 residues. Germline assignment: CDR1 SGHRS and CDR2 YFSETQ.

This clonotype was found a few times. The V and J genes are TRBV6-6 and TRBJ2-2; the match to TRBD1 covers 8 bases. The V gene's germline CDR1 is MNHNY and CDR2 SVGAGI (reference sequence). V lost 7 bases and J lost 4; bases outside the gene matches: 5. The CDR3 runs to 14 residues. CDR3 sequence reads: CASTNRGVTGELFF. The CDR3, as DNA: TGTGCCAGCACCAACAGGGGGGTCACCGGGGAGCTGTTTTTT.

This clonotype has a count of ten or more. This sequence joins TRBV6-6 and TRBJ2-7, with D maybe TRBD2 (6 bases). Trimming removed 5 bases from V and 2 bases from J, with 16 bases in between. The CDR3 is 15 residues long. Germline V gives CDR1 MNHNY, CDR2 SVGAGI (reference sequence). The CDR3 here is CASSRGATRAYEQYF. The CDR3 bases are TGTGCCAGCAGTCGAGGGGCGACTAGAGCCTACGAGCAGTACTTC.

This clonotype appeared many times. V usage is TRBV20-1 and J usage is TRBJ2-7, with D perhaps matching TRBD1 (6 bases). V lost 3 bases to trimming and J lost 0 bases, with 15 bases between them. The CDR3 is 15 residues long. The germline gives CDR1 DFQATT, CDR2 SNEGSKA (reference sequence). The CDR3 loop is CSARSWTDSSYEQYF. As DNA, the CDR3 is TGCAGTGCTAGGTCGTGGACGGACAGCTCCTACGAGCAGTACTTC.

In this sample, this clonotype turned up many times. This chain links TRBV11-2 with TRBJ2-4, with 7 bases identical to TRBD1. This CDR3 has 17 amino acids. Germline loops: CDR1 SGHAT, CDR2 FQNNGV. The V gene end was trimmed by 5 bases and the J gene end by 0 bases; junction bases not matched to a gene: 10. CDR3 residues: CASSRVEGALAKNIQYF. CDR3 coding DNA: TGTGCCAGCAGCCGCGTCGAGGGGGCCCTAGCCAAAAACATTCAGTACTTC.

In this sample, this clonotype turned up many times. V usage is TRBV7-9 and J usage is TRBJ2-5; TRBD2 matches 8 bases. The CDR3 sequence is 16 residues long. Germline CDR1 SEHNR, CDR2 FQNEAQ (reference sequence). V shed 1 base and J 3 bases; nucleotides not matched to a gene: 7. CDR3 sequence (DNA): TGTGCCAGCAGCTTAGGCAAGAAAGCGGGGGAAGAGACCCAGTACTTC. This encodes CASSLGKKAGEETQYF.

This clonotype was found many times. V usage is TRBV7-2 and J usage is TRBJ1-4, with D unresolved. Germline V gives CDR1 SGHTA, CDR2 FQGNSA. CDR3 length: 14 amino acids. Trimming took 5 bases from V and 4 from J, leaving 11 bases between them. For the CDR3, the DNA is TGTGCCAGCAGCCGGAGTTTAAATAATGAAAAACTGTTTTTT. It encodes CASSRSLNNEKLFF.

Ten or more counts support this clonotype. CDR3 sequence (DNA): TGCGCCAGCAGTGAGTCTGACCTCGGAAACACCATATATTTT. It yields the protein CASSESDLGNTIYF. This chain links TRBV10-1 with TRBJ1-3; no firm D call. The CDR3 is 14 residues long. The germline V and J ends were trimmed by 0 bases and 4 bases, with 7 bases remaining between them. Germline CDR1 and CDR2: WNHNN and SYGVQD (reference sequence).

The chain couples TRBV14 to TRBJ2-3; 11 positions match TRBD2. V was clipped by 6 bases and J by 2 bases; unmatched bases: 13. The length of the CDR3 is 18 residues. CDR1 is SGHDN, CDR2 FVKESK, per germline. CDR3 amino acids: CASSPGLAESRNTDTQYF. DNA of the CDR3: TGTGCCAGCAGTCCGGGACTAGCGGAATCGCGAAACACAGATACGCAGTATTTT.

This clonotype was observed many times. The chain couples TRBV11-2 to TRBJ2-1; 12 bases agree with TRBD2. Per the germline V gene, CDR1 is SGHAT and CDR2 is FQNNGV. After removal of 1 base from V and 3 bases from J, the junction contained 4 bases not matched to a gene. The CDR3 runs 17 residues. CDR3 in DNA: TGTGCCAGCAGCTTAGCCAAACTAGCGGGAGGCTACAATGAGCAGTTCTTC. This translates into CASSLAKLAGGYNEQFF.

Worth noting for this clonotype: Being one base from a much bigger clone, this may be a read error. V and J are TRBV19 and TRBJ2-1; no reliable D call. The V end lost 3 bases, the J end lost 10 bases, and 13 bases lay between the germline ends. Germline lookup yields CDR1 LNHDA and CDR2 SQIVND (reference sequence). The CDR3 loop spans 13 amino acids. The CDR3 region is CASSMIAYLEQFF. CDR3 sequence (DNA): TGTGCCAGTAGTATGATAGCTTACCTGGAGCAGTTCTTC.

This clonotype has only a few counts. This rearrangement joins TRBV6-5 to TRBJ2-3, with D possibly being TRBD2 (5 bases). The germline CDR1 and CDR2 sequences are MNHEY and SVGAGI. There are 14 residues in the CDR3. The V gene lost 0 bases and the J gene lost 4 bases, with 8 bases spanning the gap. The CDR3 sequence: CASSYSGEADTQYF. The CDR3 DNA reads as TGTGCCAGCAGTTACTCGGGAGAAGCAGATACGCAGTATTTT.

This clonotype was observed at least ten times. V is TRBV6-6 and J is TRBJ2-5; no reliable D call. Germline assignment: CDR1 MNHNY and CDR2 SVGAGI (reference sequence). V was clipped by 0 bases and J by 4 bases, with 6 bases between them. The CDR3 totals 13 residues. The CDR3 is CASSYSLAETQYF. DNA for the CDR3: TGTGCCAGCAGTTACTCACTGGCAGAGACCCAGTACTTC.

This clonotype was picked up many times. This chain connects TRBV29-1 to TRBJ1-1; 7 bases are a match to TRBD1. V shed 2 bases, J shed 1 base, and the junction held 7 bases outside the gene matches. Per germline, CDR1 SQVTM and CDR2 ANQGSEA. This CDR3 contains 15 residues. The chain's CDR3 is CSVEPGGNKNTEAFF. CDR3 DNA sequence: TGCAGCGTTGAACCAGGGGGTAATAAGAACACTGAAGCTTTCTTT.

This clonotype was recorded at least ten times. The J gene is TRBJ2-7, the V gene TRBV3-1; TRBD2 might be the D (5 bases). V shed 2 bases and J shed 2 bases, with 13 bases lying between them. Per germline, CDR1 LGHDT and CDR2 YNNKEL (reference sequence). This CDR3 is 15 amino acids long. In DNA form, the CDR3 reads TGTGCCAGCAGCCAAAGGCCCAGCGGACCCTACGAGCAGTACTTC. This gives the protein CASSQRPSGPYEQYF.

This clonotype has ten or more counts. This chain connects TRBV10-3 to TRBJ1-6, with D uncertain. With 4 bases removed from V and 8 bases from J, the gap between germline ends came to 12 bases. Looked up from germline, CDR1 is ENHRY and CDR2 is SYGVKD. The CDR3 is 14 amino acids. The CDR3 bases are TGTGCCATCAGTGGGCCCGGTTTTGATTCACCCCTCCACTTT. Amino acid sequence: CAISGPGFDSPLHF.

This clonotype was counted a few times. This chain connects TRBV5-1 to TRBJ1-1; D is perhaps TRBD1 (5 bases). The CDR3 totals 17 residues. Germline V lookup: CDR1 SGHRS, CDR2 YFSETQ. V shed 4 bases and J shed 4 bases, with 23 bases lying between them. CDR3 nucleotides: TGCGCCAGCAGCACCGGGGACCGCAACCTGGAGGTCACTGAAGCTTTCTTT. Protein product: CASSTGDRNLEVTEAFF. Complete variable domain (other parts from reference TRBV5-1 and TRBJ1-1): KAGVTQTPRYLIKTRGQQVTLSCSPISGHRSVSWYQQTPGQGLQFLFEYFSETQRNKGNFPGRFSGRQFSNSRSEMNVSTLELGDSALYLCASSTGDRNLEVTEAFFGQGTRLTVV.

This chain connects TRBV20-1 to TRBJ2-5, with D possibly being TRBD1 (6 bases). The germline CDR1 and CDR2 sequences are DFQATT and SNEGSKA (reference sequence). Trimming left V 0 bases short and J 5 bases short, with 16 bases between. The length of the CDR3 is 15 residues. The DNA of the CDR3 is TGCAGTGCTAGAGATAGCGCAGGGGCCGGGGAGACCCAGTACTTC. Protein product: CSARDSAGAGETQYF.

This clonotype showed up many times. This sequence joins TRBV19 and TRBJ2-5, with 9 bases identical to TRBD2. The CDR3 loop spans 16 amino acids. Germline V lookup: CDR1 LNHDA, CDR2 SQIVND (reference sequence). Trimming removed 5 bases from V and 5 bases from J; junction bases left unmatched: 12. CDR3 sequence: CASSPQSTSGLETQYF. The CDR3, as DNA: TGTGCCAGTAGTCCCCAATCGACTAGCGGACTGGAGACCCAGTACTTC.

This clonotype was observed many times. The J gene is TRBJ2-1, the V gene TRBV7-6; D is possibly TRBD1 or TRBD2 (5 bases each). CDR1 is SGHVS and CDR2 is FNYEAQ in the germline V gene. V was trimmed by 1 base and J by 0 bases, leaving 7 bases between them. The CDR3 is made up of 15 amino acids. This CDR3 reads CASSLEGSSYNEQFF. The CDR3 DNA is TGTGCCAGCAGCTTAGAGGGGAGCTCCTACAATGAGCAGTTCTTC.

This clonotype was detected ten times or more. The rearrangement joins TRBV6-5 to TRBJ2-1; no clear D. The V and J ends lost 8 bases and 0 bases respectively, with 14 bases between them. Germline V gene lookup returns CDR1 MNHEY and CDR2 SVGAGI. The CDR3 length is 15 residues. CDR3 nucleotide sequence: TGTGCCAGCGGAGTAGGGCGAAGCTCCTACAATGAGCAGTTCTTC. Encoded protein: CASGVGRSSYNEQFF.

This clonotype was recorded at least ten times. V is TRBV7-3 and J is TRBJ2-5, with 11 bases that match TRBD2. Losses at the gene ends were 5 bases for V and 1 base for J; bases not matched to a gene: 3. The CDR3 runs to 15 residues. Germline CDR1 reads SGHTA; CDR2 reads FQGTGA. In DNA, the CDR3 is TGTGCCAGCAGCGGTAGCGGGAGGGCCCAAGAGACCCAGTACTTC. This encodes CASSGSGRAQETQYF. Using reference TRBV7-3 and TRBJ2-5 for the parts outside the CDR3, the full variable domain is GAGVSQTPSNKVTEKGKYVELRCDPISGHTALYWYRQSLGQGPEFLIYFQGTGAADDSGLPNDRFFAVRPEGSVSTLKIQRTERGDSAVYLCASSGSGRAQETQYFGPGTRLLVL.

This chain joins TRBV30 and TRBJ1-1; D gene uncertain. The CDR3 is 13 amino acids. V lost 4 bases, J lost 3 bases, and 12 bases lay in between. Germline V lookup: CDR1 GTSNPN, CDR2 SVGIG (reference sequence). DNA of the CDR3: TGTGCCTGGACCCCAGTACCAGACACTGAAGCTTTCTTT. It translates to CAWTPVPDTEAFF.

This clonotype has ten or more counts. The CDR3 DNA reads as TGCAGTGCTAGAGATCCCGGAGCCCCGGTCGGGACCCAGTACTTC. Its protein is CSARDPGAPVGTQYF. The chain uses TRBV20-1 and TRBJ2-5; D call uncertain. Deletions cut 0 bases from V and 7 bases from J, with 18 bases between. In germline, CDR1 is DFQATT, CDR2 SNEGSKA (reference sequence). The CDR3 is 15 amino acids.

This clonotype was observed at least ten times. The rearrangement uses TRBV18 and TRBJ1-5, with a possible D match to TRBD1 (5 bases). This CDR3 is built from 13 residues. V dropped 3 bases and J dropped 6 bases, with 9 bases sitting between them. Looked up from germline, CDR1 is KGHSH and CDR2 is LQKENI. CDR3 DNA: TGTGCCAGCTCACCGGGGGTGCGTCAGCCCCAGCATTTT. It codes for CASSPGVRQPQHF.

This clonotype came up many times. The V and J genes are TRBV29-1 and TRBJ2-5, with D uncertain. Germline CDR1 SQVTM, CDR2 ANQGSEA. The CDR3 is 14 residues long. V was pared by 7 bases and J by 5 bases, with 20 bases between. The CDR3 loop reads CSATVGSYLETQYF. DNA for the CDR3: TGCAGCGCCACCGTCGGGTCGTACCTTGAGACCCAGTACTTC.

This clonotype came up many times. The V gene is TRBV20-1, the J gene TRBJ1-5; D is perhaps TRBD1 (5 bases). The germline V and J ends were trimmed by 1 base and 1 base, with 11 bases remaining between them. Germline values: CDR1 DFQATT, CDR2 SNEGSKA (reference sequence). The length of the CDR3 is 15 residues. The CDR3 loop is CSARGGGASNQPQHF. CDR3 coding DNA: TGCAGTGCTAGAGGGGGAGGGGCAAGCAATCAGCCCCAGCATTTT.

At least ten counts were recorded for this clonotype. The chain links TRBV7-9 to TRBJ1-1; no clear D. The germline gives CDR1 SEHNR, CDR2 FQNEAQ (reference sequence). The ends were cut back, 3 bases at V and 3 bases at J, with 2 bases in the middle. The CDR3 is 11 amino acids. CDR3 sequence (DNA): TGTGCCAGCAGCTTTGACACTGAAGCTTTCTTT. It encodes CASSFDTEAFF.